Shown below are 27 T cell receptor beta chains from a single sample sequenced in a study of cytomegalovirus exposure and HLA in healthy donors (TCRdb year 2017). Library method: the immunoSEQ multiplex PCR assay. For the multiplex PCR, a mixture combining 60 forward primers for TCR Vbeta segments and 13 reverse primers for TCR Jbeta segments was used. The clones in this table, taken by TCRdb from immuneACCESS, are in-frame only. Not every clone is retained; where verified, under half of the shortfall comes from an unresolved V gene, and the cause of the rest is unknown. The sample contains around 160,000 clones, 65% to 85% of them found a single time. The ten largest clones take up 6.7% of the sample. Specimen: PBMCs. These receptors all stem from a woman between 40 and 50 years old in good health and CMV-seropositive.

This chain connects TRBV6-5 to TRBJ1-6, with D uncertain. The CDR3 sequence is 13 residues long. Germline V gene data show CDR1 as MNHEY and CDR2 as SVGAGI. V lost 2 bases and J lost 7, with 6 bases in between. The CDR3 nucleotides read TGTGCCAGCAGTTACCTCAGAAATTCACCCCTCCACTTT. This codes for CASSYLRNSPLHF.

The rearrangement uses TRBV11-2 and TRBJ2-5, with TRBD1 as a possible D gene (5 bases). Trimming took 0 bases from V and 14 from J, leaving 19 bases between them. Germline loops: CDR1 SGHAT, CDR2 FQNNGV. The length of the CDR3 is 14 residues. CDR3 region: CASSLEWLSGRPYF. The CDR3 coding sequence is TGTGCCAGCAGCTTAGAATGGCTTTCAGGGCGCCCCTACTTC.

V and J are TRBV18 and TRBJ1-2; D gene ambiguous. Germline CDR1 and CDR2: KGHSH and LQKENI. Trimming shortened V by 3 bases and J by 1 base, and 9 bases separated the two germline ends. This CDR3 has 14 amino acids. The CDR3 sequence: CASSPGRDNYGYTF. DNA of the CDR3: TGTGCCAGCTCACCGGGGAGGGATAACTATGGCTACACCTTC. Full variable domain (remainder filled in from reference TRBV18 and TRBJ1-2): NAGVMQNPRHLVRRRGQEARLRCSPMKGHSHVYWYRQLPEEGLKFMVYLQKENIIDESGMPKERFSAEFPKEGPSILRIQQVVRGDSAAYFCASSPGRDNYGYTFGSGTRLTVV.

This clone turned up a few times. The rearrangement joins TRBV30 to TRBJ1-1; 7 positions match TRBD1. V was pared by 1 base and J by 11 bases, with 4 bases of the junction left unmatched. CDR3 length equals 11 residues. The germline gives CDR1 GTSNPN, CDR2 SVGIG (reference sequence). The CDR3: CAWSGQGQAFF. The CDR3 DNA follows: TGTGCCTGGAGTGGACAGGGCCAGGCTTTCTTT.

This clone was counted a few times. The V gene is TRBV5-1, the J gene TRBJ1-1, with D possibly matching TRBD1 (6 bases). V was trimmed by 4 bases and J by 0 bases, leaving 13 bases between them. Germline CDR1 SGHRS, CDR2 YFSETQ. CDR3 size: 15 residues. The CDR3 nucleotides are TGCGCCAGCAGCGGGGGGGACACACTGAACACTGAAGCTTTCTTT. Protein product: CASSGGDTLNTEAFF.

The V gene is TRBV5-1, the J gene TRBJ1-2; possible D gene TRBD1, 6 bases. CDR1 and CDR2 from the germline V gene are SGHRS and YFSETQ. The CDR3 is 13 residues long. V was trimmed by 4 bases and J by 4 bases, leaving 11 bases between them. Written as DNA, the CDR3 is TGCGCCAGCAGCCTCCGGGACATCTATGGCTACACCTTC. Encoded protein: CASSLRDIYGYTF. The whole variable domain, filled in from reference TRBV5-1 and TRBJ1-2, reads KAGVTQTPRYLIKTRGQQVTLSCSPISGHRSVSWYQQTPGQGLQFLFEYFSETQRNKGNFPGRFSGRQFSNSRSEMNVSTLELGDSALYLCASSLRDIYGYTFGSGTRLTVV.

The rearrangement uses TRBV2 and TRBJ2-3; 9 nucleotides agree with TRBD2. J lost 5 bases, V lost 5 bases, and 8 bases had no gene match. The germline gives CDR1 SNHLY, CDR2 FYNNEI. The CDR3 extends over 15 amino acids. CDR3 residues: CASSPGLARVDTQYF. The CDR3 DNA sequence: TGTGCCAGCAGTCCGGGACTAGCTAGAGTAGATACGCAGTATTTT.

The V and J genes are TRBV28 and TRBJ1-2; D may be TRBD1 (6 bases). V shed 6 bases and J shed 7 bases, with 15 bases lying between them. CDR3 size: 13 residues. Germline V gene data show CDR1 as MDHEN and CDR2 as SYDVKM. In nucleotides, the CDR3 is TGTGCCAGCAGCCCTCGGACAGTTCGTGGCTACACCTTC. Protein: CASSPRTVRGYTF.

The chain links TRBV5-6 to TRBJ2-1, with D unclear. The CDR3 runs 15 residues. V lost 0 bases, J lost 0 bases, and 7 bases lay in between. Per germline, CDR1 SGHDT and CDR2 YYEEEE. In nucleotides, the CDR3 is TGTGCCAGCAGCTTGGTTACCAGCTCCTACAATGAGCAGTTCTTC. It translates to CASSLVTSSYNEQFF. The complete variable domain, with remaining parts taken from reference TRBV5-6 and TRBJ2-1, reads DAGVTQSPTHLIKTRGQQVTLRCSPKSGHDTVSWYQQALGQGPQFIFQYYEEEERQRGNFPDRFSGHQFPNYSSELNVNALLLGDSALYLCASSLVTSSYNEQFFGPGTRLTVL.

This chain connects TRBV9 to TRBJ2-1, with D tentatively TRBD2 (6 bases). V was clipped by 4 bases and J by 3 bases, with 17 bases between them. The germline V gene has CDR1 SGDLS and CDR2 YYNGEE. The CDR3 runs 16 residues. In DNA, the CDR3 is TGTGCCAGCAGCTTAACCGGGACGGGGGTCTACAATGAGCAGTTCTTC. Translating it yields CASSLTGTGVYNEQFF.

This chain connects TRBV4-2 to TRBJ1-2; 9 nucleotides align to TRBD1. Looked up from germline, CDR1 is LGHNA and CDR2 is YNFKEQ. The trim removed 9 bases at V and 6 bases at J, leaving 11 bases unmatched. This CDR3 is 14 amino acids long. CDR3 nucleotides: TGTGCCAGTACCCCCTCCCGGGACAGGGATGGCTACACCTTC. Protein sequence: CASTPSRDRDGYTF.

The rearrangement joins TRBV14 to TRBJ2-7; D not resolved. Germline V CDR1 and CDR2: SGHDN, FVKESK. V gave up 2 bases and J gave up 7 bases, with 12 bases separating them. The CDR3 is made up of 13 amino acids. The CDR3 nucleotides are TGTGCCAGCAGCCAAACCCCTCGGCGGGAGCAGTACTTC. It codes for CASSQTPRREQYF.

V is TRBV7-6 and J is TRBJ2-2; 7 bases fit TRBD2. The V and J ends lost 5 bases and 2 bases, in that order; junction bases with no gene match: 2. The CDR3 totals 14 residues. Per germline, CDR1 SGHVS and CDR2 FNYEAQ. The CDR3: CASSGGGNTGELFF. CDR3 bases: TGTGCCAGCAGCGGCGGGGGAAACACCGGGGAGCTGTTTTTT.

The J gene is TRBJ2-2, the V gene TRBV27; TRBD1 matches 8 bases. Germline V lookup: CDR1 MNHEY, CDR2 SMNVEV (reference sequence). V trimming: 4 bases; J trimming: 1 base; junction bases outside the gene matches: 2. This CDR3 spans 15 amino acids. CDR3 residues: CASSSDRGNTGELFF. In DNA, the CDR3 is TGTGCCAGCAGTTCCGACAGGGGGAACACCGGGGAGCTGTTTTTT.

This chain uses TRBV7-9 with TRBJ1-6; unclear D gene. The V end was cut by 1 base, the J end by 9 bases, with 10 bases between. Germline lookup yields CDR1 SEHNR and CDR2 FQNEAQ (reference sequence). The CDR3 extends over 14 amino acids. CDR3 in DNA: TGTGCCAGCAGCTTAGGGTTAGACTTTTCACCCCTCCACTTT. Amino acids: CASSLGLDFSPLHF.

This clone showed up just a few times. This chain uses TRBV5-6 with TRBJ2-5, with D tentatively TRBD2 (6 bases). The J call may be wrong; the DNA end is better matched by TRBJ2-7. This CDR3 comprises 17 residues. Germline V lookup: CDR1 SGHDT, CDR2 YYEEEE. CDR3 sequence: CASFTRDFGLRSYEQYF. The DNA for the CDR3 is TGTGCCAGCTTCACCAGGGACTTCGGGTTACGTTCCTACGAGCAGTACTTC.

The chain links TRBV10-3 to TRBJ2-3; D possibly corresponds to TRBD2 (6 bases). The CDR3 extends over 14 amino acids. Trimming left V 2 bases short and J 4 bases short, with 10 bases between. Germline CDR1 ENHRY, CDR2 SYGVKD. Here the CDR3 DNA reads TGTGCCATCAGTGAGGCGGGGTCGGCAGATACGCAGTATTTT. Its protein is CAISEAGSADTQYF.

This clone turned up a few times. The genes are TRBV28 and TRBJ1-3, with D perhaps TRBD1 (5 bases). Germline loops: CDR1 MDHEN, CDR2 SYDVKM. This CDR3 region has 15 residues. The V end was cut by 6 bases, the J end by 3 bases, with 15 bases between. CDR3 amino acids: CASSPLGGVGNTIYF. DNA of the CDR3: TGTGCCAGCAGCCCCCTCGGAGGGGTTGGAAACACCATATATTTT.

This chain joins TRBV14 and TRBJ1-1, with D possibly matching TRBD1 (6 bases). The CDR3 has 13 residues. Germline V gene data show CDR1 as SGHDN and CDR2 as FVKESK. Trimming removed 4 bases at V and 5 bases at J, with 11 bases between. CDR3 residues: CASSRQERTEAFF. For the CDR3, the DNA is TGTGCCAGCAGCCGACAGGAGAGGACTGAAGCTTTCTTT.

This clone has only a few counts. The CDR3 loop is CASSLGLPRGLAKNIQYF. CDR3 coding DNA: TGCGCCAGCAGCCTTGGACTTCCCAGGGGGCTAGCCAAAAACATTCAGTACTTC. This chain links TRBV4-1 with TRBJ2-4; 8 nucleotides agree with TRBD1. The CDR3 contains 18 residues. Per the germline V gene, CDR1 is MGHRA and CDR2 is YSYEKL. V lost 4 bases to trimming and J lost 0 bases; unmatched junction nucleotides: 11.

This rearrangement joins TRBV19 to TRBJ2-7; D not certain. With 3 bases removed from V and 2 bases from J, the gap between germline ends came to 20 bases. This CDR3 comprises 17 residues. From germline, CDR1 is LNHDA and CDR2 SQIVND (reference sequence). The CDR3 nucleotides are TGTGCCAGTAGTATCTCGCGGAGTGAAGTTTTTACCTACGAGCAGTACTTC. This codes for CASSISRSEVFTYEQYF.

This rearrangement joins TRBV7-7 to TRBJ2-7, with 9 bases fitting TRBD1. Per germline, CDR1 SSHAT and CDR2 FNYEAQ (reference sequence). The CDR3 is 13 residues long. The V and J ends lost 4 bases and 3 bases, in that order; junction bases with no gene match: 1. CDR3 in amino acids: CASSSDRGYEQYF. The CDR3 DNA is TGTGCCAGCAGCTCGGACAGGGGCTACGAGCAGTACTTC.

The chain has TRBV10-1 and TRBJ2-5; D unclear. The CDR3 covers 13 residues. The germline CDR1 and CDR2 sequences are WNHNN and SYGVQD (reference sequence). V dropped 3 bases and J dropped 5 bases, with 10 bases sitting between them. The DNA for the CDR3 is TGCGCCAGCAGTGAACACGATAATGAGACCCAGTACTTC. It yields the protein CASSEHDNETQYF.

Details on this clone: The sample carries other DNA sequences with the same CDR3. The V gene is TRBV9, the J gene TRBJ2-5; TRBD2 aligns across 9 bases. The V gene end was trimmed by 0 bases and the J gene end by 5 bases; junction bases not matched to a gene: 8. This CDR3 comprises 16 residues. Germline assignment: CDR1 SGDLS and CDR2 YYNGEE. CDR3 DNA sequence: TGTGCCAGCAGCGTAGGGGGCGGGGGGGCCAGGGAGACCCAGTACTTC. Amino acids: CASSVGGGGARETQYF.

J is TRBJ2-7 and V is TRBV7-9; 11 bases line up with TRBD2. Germline V gene sequence: CDR1 SEHNR, CDR2 FQNEAQ (reference sequence). The V and J ends lost 2 bases and 6 bases, in that order; junction bases with no gene match: 3. The CDR3 covers 14 residues. CDR3: CASSLTSGGSEQYF. In DNA, the CDR3 is TGTGCCAGCAGCTTAACTAGCGGGGGTTCCGAGCAGTACTTC.

The gene calls are TRBV2 and TRBJ2-3, with 11 bases that match TRBD2. The CDR3 runs to 16 residues. Per germline, CDR1 SNHLY and CDR2 FYNNEI. V gave up 8 bases and J gave up 4 bases; unmatched junction bases: 11. DNA of the CDR3: TGTGCCAGCCTGCGGCTAGCGGGGGGCGCAGCAGATACGCAGTATTTT. This sequence encodes CASLRLAGGAADTQYF.

The rearrangement uses TRBV7-6 and TRBJ2-7; TRBD1 aligns across 8 bases. Germline lookup yields CDR1 SGHVS and CDR2 FNYEAQ. J lost 5 bases, V lost 2 bases, and 5 bases had no gene match. The CDR3 is 14 amino acids. CDR3 protein: CASSLQGAKHEQYF. In DNA, the CDR3 is TGTGCCAGCAGCTTACAGGGGGCGAAGCACGAGCAGTACTTC. Complete variable domain (other parts from reference TRBV7-6 and TRBJ2-7): GAGVSQSPRYKVTKRGQDVALRCDPISGHVSLYWYRQALGQGPEFLTYFNYEAQQDKSGLPNDRFSAERPEGSISTLTIQRTEQRDSAMYRCASSLQGAKHEQYFGPGTRLTVT.